These 9 T cell receptor beta chains came from one sample sequenced in a study of T cell responses to AZD1222 COVID-19 vaccine. Repertoires were generated with immunoSEQ multiplex PCR, while TCRdb's copy carries only in-frame clones and drops some. The sample records about 70,000 clones, about 85% being singletons. The source was peripheral blood, collected on day 0 of AZD1222 vaccination. Receptor source: an adult in good health.

This rearrangement joins TRBV3-1 (or the pseudogene TRBV3-2) to TRBJ2-2, with D unresolved. Germline loops: CDR1 LGHDT, CDR2 YNNKEL (reference sequence). Deletions cut 2 bases from V and 1 base from J, with 8 bases between. The CDR3 is 15 amino acids. DNA of the CDR3: TGTGCCAGCAGCCAAACAAGAAAGAACACCGGGGAGCTGTTTTTT. Encoded protein: CASSQTRKNTGELFF.

This chain links TRBV7-9 with TRBJ2-1; 7 bases align to TRBD2. CDR1 SEHNR and CDR2 FQNEAQ come from the germline V gene (reference sequence). The trim removed 4 bases at V and 1 base at J, leaving 10 bases unmatched. The length of the CDR3 is 17 residues. CDR3 residues: CASSSPRSGASYNEQFF. The CDR3 coding sequence is TGTGCCAGCAGCTCACCTCGAAGCGGGGCTTCCTACAATGAGCAGTTCTTC. Full variable domain (missing parts from reference TRBV7-9 and TRBJ2-1): DTGVSQNPRHKITKRGQNVTFRCDPISEHNRLYWYRQTLGQGPEFLTYFQNEAQLEKSRLLSDRFSAERPKGSFSTLEIQRTEQGDSAMYLCASSSPRSGASYNEQFFGPGTRLTVL.

This chain joins TRBV28 and TRBJ2-7; no firm D call. Per the germline V gene, CDR1 is MDHEN and CDR2 is SYDVKM. Trimming left V 5 bases short and J 5 bases short, with 22 bases between. The CDR3 sequence is 16 residues long. CDR3 sequence reads: CASSNENLPLGDEQYF. The CDR3 DNA follows: TGTGCCAGCAGTAATGAGAATTTGCCACTCGGAGACGAGCAGTACTTC. Looking up the rest from reference TRBV28 and TRBJ2-7 gives the full variable domain: DVKVTQSSRYLVKRTGEKVFLECVQDMDHENMFWYRQDPGLGLRLIYFSYDVKMKEKGDIPEGYSVSREKKERFSLILESASTNQTSMYLCASSNENLPLGDEQYFGPGTRLTVT.

The J gene is TRBJ2-7, the V gene TRBV9; maybe TRBD1 (5 bases). The CDR3 is 15 residues long. The ends were cut back, 0 bases at V and 0 bases at J, with 10 bases in the middle. Germline lookup yields CDR1 SGDLS and CDR2 YYNGEE. CDR3 loop: CASSVDPGPSYEQYF. CDR3 in DNA: TGTGCCAGCAGCGTAGATCCAGGGCCCTCCTACGAGCAGTACTTC. Together with reference TRBV9 and TRBJ2-7, the CDR3 gives the full variable domain: DSGVTQTPKHLITATGQRVTLRCSPRSGDLSVYWYQQSLDQGLQFLIQYYNGEERAKGNILERFSAQQFPDLHSELNLSSLELGDSALYFCASSVDPGPSYEQYFGPGTRLTVT.

The V call is TRBV10-2, the J call TRBJ1-4; TRBD1 matches 7 bases. Unmatched junction bases numbered 8, after V lost 6 bases and J lost 7 bases. There are 14 residues in the CDR3. The V gene's germline CDR1 is WSHSY and CDR2 SAAADI. CDR3 DNA sequence: TGCGCCAGCAGGGAAGGGGGCGTCGGTGAAAAACTGTTTTTT. Residues: CASREGGVGEKLFF.

The CDR3 region is CASSVRSSGGYNEQFF. CDR3 sequence (DNA): TGTGCCAGCAGCGTAAGAAGTAGCGGGGGTTACAATGAGCAGTTCTTC. This sequence joins TRBV9 and TRBJ2-1; 9 nucleotides match TRBD2. There are 16 residues in the CDR3. Trimming at V came to 1 base and at J to 4 bases, leaving 6 bases not matched to a gene. The V gene's germline CDR1 is SGDLS and CDR2 YYNGEE.

The V call is TRBV7-9, the J call TRBJ2-3; the match to TRBD1 covers 8 bases. This CDR3 is 14 amino acids long. Germline V lookup: CDR1 SEHNR, CDR2 FQNEAQ (reference sequence). V lost 2 bases to trimming and J lost 5 bases; unmatched junction nucleotides: 3. The CDR3 reads CASSLRTGLDTQYF. CDR3 bases: TGTGCCAGCAGCTTAAGGACAGGGCTAGATACGCAGTATTTT.

This clone appeared a few times. The rearrangement joins TRBV10-2 to TRBJ1-2; D remains unclear. V lost 0 bases, J lost 2 bases, and 13 bases lay in between. This CDR3 spans 16 amino acids. Germline CDR1 WSHSY, CDR2 SAAADI. The CDR3 region has the DNA TGCGCCAGCAGTGAGTCGTGGGCAGGATCCAACTATGGCTACACCTTC. Translated: CASSESWAGSNYGYTF.

The chain uses TRBV2 and TRBJ2-1; TRBD2 is a possible D gene (6 bases). Germline lookup yields CDR1 SNHLY and CDR2 FYNNEI. V lost 7 bases and J lost 1, with 11 bases in between. The CDR3 extends over 14 amino acids. CDR3 in DNA: TGTGCCAGCACACGGGAGTCGTCCTACAATGAGCAGTTCTTC. Translation: CASTRESSYNEQFF. Combining the CDR3 with reference TRBV2 and TRBJ2-1 gives the whole variable domain EPEVTQTPSHQVTQMGQEVILRCVPISNHLYFYWYRQILGQKVEFLVSFYNNEISEKSEIFDDQFSVERPDGSNFTLKIRSTKLEDSAMYFCASTRESSYNEQFFGPGTRLTVL.